Listed below are T cell receptor beta chains from one sample, sequenced in a study of vaccination and CD4 T cells after COVID-19. Each CDR3 protein is one row after TCRdb ran MiXCR on the PCR reads. The sample records fewer than 20,000 distinct CDR3 sequences, about 60% being singletons. Their antigens are not known. Sequenced material: CD4+ T cells from blood, cultured in vitro. The receptors here all came from a human donor who had recovered from COVID-19. Each CDR3 is given without its conserved first and last residue.

TRBV20-1	-	SGRHGTRSEEQY
TRBV28	TRBJ1-5	ATLGGRDSQPQH
TRBV10-3	TRBJ1-6	AISTDRQSPLH
TRBV4-1	TRBJ2-1	ASSQREPGTSSYNEQF
TRBV20-1	TRBJ2-7	SATPGQGTYEQY
TRBV2	TRBJ2-3	ASSPQRTGTQY
TRBV7-8	TRBJ2-6	ASSLGHSGANVLT
TRBV11-2	TRBJ2-5	ASSLGLAGTRETQY
TRBV7-2	TRBJ1-6	ASSVSNSPLH
TRBV30	TRBJ1-5	ASSAGGGSQPQH
TRBV6-1	TRBJ1-2	ASSREGATLGYGYT
TRBV11-3	TRBJ1-2	ASRTSHRSGGYT
TRBV10-1	TRBJ2-2	ASGLGGSRNTGELF
TRBV7-2	TRBJ2-3	ASSLSGQTDTQY
TRBV29-1	TRBJ2-6	SVEANRGLAGANVLT
TRBV6-2/TRBV6-3	TRBJ1-2	ASSYPDRGGYT
TRBV15	TRBJ1-1	ATSRDSRAWGTEAF
TRBV24-1	TRBJ1-5	ATSEGQGANQPQH
TRBV5-4	TRBJ2-7	ASSKGLAGATGYEQY
TRBV7-8	TRBJ2-5	ASSATSGRKETQY
TRBV5-1	TRBJ1-1	ASSLDRVNTEAF
TRBV6-1	TRBJ1-5	ASSEWGRGGGVYSNQPQH
TRBV27	TRBJ2-2	ASSLSAGPGELF
TRBV11-3	TRBJ2-2	ASSLETNTGELF
TRBV6-5	TRBJ1-3	ASSYAGRRNTIY
TRBV25-1	TRBJ2-3	ASSGPWRLSSTDTQY
TRBV7-9	TRBJ2-7	ASSFTPSYEQY
TRBV23-1	TRBJ2-7	ASTKGYEQY
TRBV7-2	TRBJ1-5	ASSLRTEYQPQH
TRBV5-1	TRBJ2-3	ASSFWAQGDTHY
TRBV27	TRBJ2-6	ASSLTSSGASVLT
TRBV11-3	TRBJ1-1	ASSLGAKMNTEAF
TRBV21-1	TRBJ2-2	ASSNGLASGVDTGELF
TRBV20-1	TRBJ1-2	SARGGSGRRPNYGYT
TRBV6-1	TRBJ1-2	ASRQGLDWGYT
TRBV19	TRBJ1-1	ASWDRGRVEAF
TRBV20-1	TRBJ1-2	SARAYQNYGYT
TRBV20-1	TRBJ2-3	SARDQTSGGAETDTQY
TRBV20-1	TRBJ1-5	SASEGVDQPQH
TRBV28	TRBJ1-5	ASQPQGSSNQPQH
TRBV7-9	TRBJ1-1	ASSLGDTYTEAF
TRBV2	TRBJ1-5	ASSSQGHQPQH
TRBV20-1	TRBJ1-1	SAREGGLNTEAF
TRBV10-1	TRBJ2-3	ASSGAPGTDTQY
TRBV25-1	TRBJ1-1	ASSEGTVGGTEAF
TRBV2	TRBJ1-3	ASSPDRGGSGNTIY
TRBV19	TRBJ2-3	ASSPEGPRIIDTQY
TRBV7-9	TRBJ1-2	ASSLVGTVINYGYT
TRBV29-1	TRBJ1-2	SVEAGRRNYGYT
TRBV7-6	TRBJ1-5	ASSLNKQGTPQH
TRBV12-3/TRBV12-4	TRBJ1-5	ASSLDLTQGGNQPQH